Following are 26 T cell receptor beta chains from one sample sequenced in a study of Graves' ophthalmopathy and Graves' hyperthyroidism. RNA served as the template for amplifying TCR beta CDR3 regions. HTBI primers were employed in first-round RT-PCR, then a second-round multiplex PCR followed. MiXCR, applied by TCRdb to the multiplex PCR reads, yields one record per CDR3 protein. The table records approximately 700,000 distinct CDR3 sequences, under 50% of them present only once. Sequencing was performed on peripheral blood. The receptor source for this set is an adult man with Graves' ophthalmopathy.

This CDR3 reads CSVDPSGDGYTF. CDR3 DNA sequence: TGCAGCGTTGACCCTAGCGGGGATGGCTACACCTTC. The chain recombines TRBV29-1 with TRBJ1-2; no definite D call. Germline V gene lookup returns CDR1 SQVTM and CDR2 ANQGSEA. The CDR3 runs to 12 residues. V gave up 3 bases and J gave up 6 bases, with 11 bases separating them.

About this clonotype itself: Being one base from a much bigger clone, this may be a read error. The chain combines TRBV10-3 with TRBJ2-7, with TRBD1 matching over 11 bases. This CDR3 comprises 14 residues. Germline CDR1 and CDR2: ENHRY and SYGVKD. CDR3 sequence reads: CANSGQGASHEQYF. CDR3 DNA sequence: TGTGCCAACAGTGGACAGGGGGCGAGCCACGAGCAGTACTTC.

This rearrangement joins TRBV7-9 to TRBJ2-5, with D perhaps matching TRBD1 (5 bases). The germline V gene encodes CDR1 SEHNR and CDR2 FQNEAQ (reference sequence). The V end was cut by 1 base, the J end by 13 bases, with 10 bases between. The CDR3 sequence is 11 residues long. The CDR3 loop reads CASSLESRVYF. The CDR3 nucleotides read TGTGCCAGCAGCTTAGAGTCCAGGGTGTACTTC.

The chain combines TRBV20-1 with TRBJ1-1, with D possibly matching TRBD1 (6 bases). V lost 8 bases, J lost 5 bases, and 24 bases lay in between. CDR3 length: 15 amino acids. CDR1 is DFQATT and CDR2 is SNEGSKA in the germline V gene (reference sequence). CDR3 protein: CSTYPAGGRGTEAFF. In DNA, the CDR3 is TGCAGTACATACCCCGCGGGGGGGCGTGGAACTGAAGCTTTCTTT.

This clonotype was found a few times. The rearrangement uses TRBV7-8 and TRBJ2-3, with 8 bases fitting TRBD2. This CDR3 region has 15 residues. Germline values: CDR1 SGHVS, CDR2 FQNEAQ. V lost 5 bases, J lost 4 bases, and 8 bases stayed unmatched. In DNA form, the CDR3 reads TGTGCCAGCAGCCCCGGGACTAGAGGTTCAGATACGCAGTATTTT. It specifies CASSPGTRGSDTQYF.

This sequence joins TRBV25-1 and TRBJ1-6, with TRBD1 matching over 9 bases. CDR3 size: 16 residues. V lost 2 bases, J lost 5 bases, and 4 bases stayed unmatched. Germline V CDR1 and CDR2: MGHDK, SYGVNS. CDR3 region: CASSETGTGHNSPLHF. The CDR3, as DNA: TGTGCCAGCAGTGAAACCGGGACAGGGCATAATTCACCCCTCCACTTT.

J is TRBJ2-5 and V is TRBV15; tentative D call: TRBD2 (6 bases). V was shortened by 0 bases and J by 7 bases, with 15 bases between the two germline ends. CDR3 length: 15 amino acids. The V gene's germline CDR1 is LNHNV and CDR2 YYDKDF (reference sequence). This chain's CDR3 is CATSRDQGGRGTQYF. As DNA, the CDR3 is TGTGCCACCAGCAGAGATCAGGGAGGCCGAGGGACCCAGTACTTC.

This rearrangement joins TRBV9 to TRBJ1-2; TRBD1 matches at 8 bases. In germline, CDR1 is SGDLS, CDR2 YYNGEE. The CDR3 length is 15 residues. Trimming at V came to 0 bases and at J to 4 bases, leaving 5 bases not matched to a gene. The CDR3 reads CASSVGMDRVYGYTF. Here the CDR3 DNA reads TGTGCCAGCAGCGTAGGAATGGACAGGGTCTATGGCTACACCTTC. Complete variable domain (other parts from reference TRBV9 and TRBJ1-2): DSGVTQTPKHLITATGQRVTLRCSPRSGDLSVYWYQQSLDQGLQFLIQYYNGEERAKGNILERFSAQQFPDLHSELNLSSLELGDSALYFCASSVGMDRVYGYTFGSGTRLTVV.

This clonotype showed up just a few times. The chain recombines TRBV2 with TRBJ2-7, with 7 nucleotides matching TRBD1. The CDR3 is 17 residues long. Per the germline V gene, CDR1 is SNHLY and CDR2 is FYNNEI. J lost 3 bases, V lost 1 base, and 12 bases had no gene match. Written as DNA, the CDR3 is TGTGCCAGCAGTGAAGGGGCTCCGGGACAGATGCTCTACGAGCAGTACTTC. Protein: CASSEGAPGQMLYEQYF. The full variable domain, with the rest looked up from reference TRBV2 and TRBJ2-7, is EPEVTQTPSHQVTQMGQEVILRCVPISNHLYFYWYRQILGQKVEFLVSFYNNEISEKSEIFDDQFSVERPDGSNFTLKIRSTKLEDSAMYFCASSEGAPGQMLYEQYFGPGTRLTVT.

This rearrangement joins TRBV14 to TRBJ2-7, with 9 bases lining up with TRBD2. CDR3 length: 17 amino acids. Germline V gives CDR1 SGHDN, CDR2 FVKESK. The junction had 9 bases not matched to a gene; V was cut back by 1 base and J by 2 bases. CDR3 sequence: CASSQGAGGPWAYEQYF. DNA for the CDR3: TGTGCCAGCAGCCAAGGGGCGGGAGGGCCTTGGGCCTACGAGCAGTACTTC.

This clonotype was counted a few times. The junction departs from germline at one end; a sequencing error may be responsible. CDR3 in amino acids: CASSPYLRDRDTEAFF. CDR3 DNA: TGTGCCAGCAGTCCCTATCTCCGGGACAGGGACACTGAAGCTTTCTTT. The V and J genes are TRBV10-3 and TRBJ1-1, with TRBD1 matching 9 bases. CDR3 size: 16 residues. CDR1 and CDR2 (germline): ENHRY, SYGVKD.

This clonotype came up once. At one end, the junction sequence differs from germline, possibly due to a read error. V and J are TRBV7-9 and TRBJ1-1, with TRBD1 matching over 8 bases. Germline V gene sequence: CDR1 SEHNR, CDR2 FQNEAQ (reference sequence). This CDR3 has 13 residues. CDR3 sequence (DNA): TGTGCCAGCAGCTTGTCAGGGGGCACTGAAGCTCTCTTT. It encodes CASSLSGGTEALF.

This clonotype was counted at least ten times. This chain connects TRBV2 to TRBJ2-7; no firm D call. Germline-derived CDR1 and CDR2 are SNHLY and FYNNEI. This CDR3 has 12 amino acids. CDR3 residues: CTKWVPSYEQYF. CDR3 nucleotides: TGTACCAAGTGGGTACCCTCCTACGAGCAGTACTTC.

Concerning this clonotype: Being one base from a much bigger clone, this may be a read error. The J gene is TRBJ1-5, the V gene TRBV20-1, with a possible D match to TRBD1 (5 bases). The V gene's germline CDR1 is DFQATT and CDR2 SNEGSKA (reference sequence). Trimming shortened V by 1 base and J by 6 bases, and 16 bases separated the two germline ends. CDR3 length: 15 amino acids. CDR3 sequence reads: CSARGGLGDSQPQHF. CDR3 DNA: TGCAGTGCTAGAGGAGGGCTGGGAGACAGTCAGCCCCAGCATTTT.

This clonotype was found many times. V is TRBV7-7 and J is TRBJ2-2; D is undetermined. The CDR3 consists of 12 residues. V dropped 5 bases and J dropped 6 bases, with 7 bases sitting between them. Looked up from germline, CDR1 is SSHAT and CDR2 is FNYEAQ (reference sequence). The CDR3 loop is CASSHPAGELFF. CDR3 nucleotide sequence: TGTGCCAGCAGCCACCCCGCCGGGGAGCTGTTTTTT. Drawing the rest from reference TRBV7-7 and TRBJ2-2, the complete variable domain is GAGVSQSPRYKVTKRGQDVTLRCDPISSHATLYWYQQALGQGPEFLTYFNYEAQPDKSGLPSDRFSAERPEGSISTLTIQRTEQRDSAMYRCASSHPAGELFFGEGSRLTVL.

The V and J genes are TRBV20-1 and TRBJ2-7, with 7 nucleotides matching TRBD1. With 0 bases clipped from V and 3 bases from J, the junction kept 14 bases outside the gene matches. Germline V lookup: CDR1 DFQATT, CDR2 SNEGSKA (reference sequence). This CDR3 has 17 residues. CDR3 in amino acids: CSARDSWTGGEIYEQYF. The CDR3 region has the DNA TGCAGTGCTAGAGATTCCTGGACAGGAGGAGAAATCTACGAGCAGTACTTC.

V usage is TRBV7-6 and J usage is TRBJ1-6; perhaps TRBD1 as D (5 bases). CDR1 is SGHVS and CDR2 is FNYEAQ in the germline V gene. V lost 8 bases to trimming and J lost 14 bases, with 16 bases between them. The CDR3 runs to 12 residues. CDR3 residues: CASSPDGGTLHF. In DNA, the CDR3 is TGTGCCAGCTCACCAGACGGGGGAACCCTCCACTTT.

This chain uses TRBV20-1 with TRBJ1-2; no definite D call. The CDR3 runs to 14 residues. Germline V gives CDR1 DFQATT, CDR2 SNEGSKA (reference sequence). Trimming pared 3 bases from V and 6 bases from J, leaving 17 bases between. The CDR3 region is CSARGGLALNGYTF. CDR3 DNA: TGCAGTGCTAGGGGTGGGCTAGCTTTGAATGGCTACACCTTC.

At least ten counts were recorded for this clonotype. The CDR3 DNA is TGTGCCAGCAGGGGATCCGGGACACTAAATCAGCCCCAGCATTTT. Encoded protein: CASRGSGTLNQPQHF. The chain links TRBV2 to TRBJ1-5, with TRBD1 as a possible D gene (6 bases). V lost 6 bases, J lost 4 bases, and 16 bases lay in between. The CDR3 consists of 15 residues. Germline V CDR1 and CDR2: SNHLY, FYNNEI. Full variable domain (outside the CDR3, taken from reference TRBV2 and TRBJ1-5): EPEVTQTPSHQVTQMGQEVILRCVPISNHLYFYWYRQILGQKVEFLVSFYNNEISEKSEIFDDQFSVERPDGSNFTLKIRSTKLEDSAMYFCASRGSGTLNQPQHFGDGTRLSIL.

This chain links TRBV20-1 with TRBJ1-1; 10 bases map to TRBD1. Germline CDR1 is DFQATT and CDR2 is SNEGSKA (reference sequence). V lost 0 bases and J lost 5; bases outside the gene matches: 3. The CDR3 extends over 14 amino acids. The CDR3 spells CSARDGGQGTEAFF. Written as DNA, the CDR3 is TGCAGTGCTAGAGACGGGGGACAGGGGACTGAAGCTTTCTTT.

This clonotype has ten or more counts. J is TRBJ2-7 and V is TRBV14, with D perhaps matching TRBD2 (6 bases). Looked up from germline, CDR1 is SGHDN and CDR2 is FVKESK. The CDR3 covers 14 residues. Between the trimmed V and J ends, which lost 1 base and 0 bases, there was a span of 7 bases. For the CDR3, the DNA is TGTGCCAGCAGCCAAGTGGGGGGCTCCTACGAGCAGTACTTC. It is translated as CASSQVGGSYEQYF.

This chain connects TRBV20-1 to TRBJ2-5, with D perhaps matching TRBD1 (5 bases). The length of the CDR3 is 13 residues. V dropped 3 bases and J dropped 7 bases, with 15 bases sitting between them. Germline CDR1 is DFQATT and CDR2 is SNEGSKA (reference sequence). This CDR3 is CSASLTSQGTQYF. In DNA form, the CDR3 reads TGCAGTGCTAGCCTCACTTCCCAGGGGACCCAGTACTTC.

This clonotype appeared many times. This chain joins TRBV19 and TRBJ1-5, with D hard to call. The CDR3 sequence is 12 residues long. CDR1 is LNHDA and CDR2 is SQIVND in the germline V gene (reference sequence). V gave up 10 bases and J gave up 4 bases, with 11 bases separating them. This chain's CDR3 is CATRAANQPQHF. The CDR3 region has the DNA TGTGCCACCCGGGCCGCAAATCAGCCCCAGCATTTT. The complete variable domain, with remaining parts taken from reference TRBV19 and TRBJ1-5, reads DGGITQSPKYLFRKEGQNVTLSCEQNLNHDAMYWYRQDPGQGLRLIYYSQIVNDFQKGDIAEGYSVSREKKESFPLTVTSAQKNPTAFYLCATRAANQPQHFGDGTRLSIL.

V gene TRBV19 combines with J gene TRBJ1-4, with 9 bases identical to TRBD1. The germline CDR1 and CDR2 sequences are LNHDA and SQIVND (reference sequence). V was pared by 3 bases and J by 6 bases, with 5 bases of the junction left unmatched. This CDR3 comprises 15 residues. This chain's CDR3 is CASSIEQGADEKLFF. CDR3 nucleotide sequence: TGTGCCAGTAGTATCGAACAGGGGGCGGATGAAAAACTGTTTTTT.

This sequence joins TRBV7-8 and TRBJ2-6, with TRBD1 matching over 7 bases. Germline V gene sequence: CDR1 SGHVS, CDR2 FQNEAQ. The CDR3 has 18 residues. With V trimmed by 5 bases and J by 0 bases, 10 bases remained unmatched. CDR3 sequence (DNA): TGTGCCAGCAGCCCGAGCCGGGACAGAGGCTCTGGGGCCAACGTCCTGACTTTC. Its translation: CASSPSRDRGSGANVLTF.

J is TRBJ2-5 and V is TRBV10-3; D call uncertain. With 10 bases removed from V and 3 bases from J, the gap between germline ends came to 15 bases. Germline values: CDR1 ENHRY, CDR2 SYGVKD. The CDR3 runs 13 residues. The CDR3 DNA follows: TGTGCCAGCGGCTTGGACGGAGAAGAGACCCAGTACTTC. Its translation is CASGLDGEETQYF.